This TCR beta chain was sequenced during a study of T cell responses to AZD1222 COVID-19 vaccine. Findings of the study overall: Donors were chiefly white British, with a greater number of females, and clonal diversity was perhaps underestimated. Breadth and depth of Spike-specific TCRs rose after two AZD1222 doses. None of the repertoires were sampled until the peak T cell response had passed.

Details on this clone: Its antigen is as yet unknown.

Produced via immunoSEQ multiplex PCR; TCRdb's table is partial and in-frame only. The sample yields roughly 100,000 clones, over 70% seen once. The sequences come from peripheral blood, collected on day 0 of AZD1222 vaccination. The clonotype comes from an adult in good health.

The CDR3 protein is CASRKTGGSYNEQFF. CDR3 DNA: TGTGCCAGCAGGAAGACTGGAGGCTCCTACAATGAGCAGTTCTTC. The rearrangement uses TRBV28 and TRBJ2-1; TRBD2 might be the D (5 bases). Germline-derived CDR1 and CDR2 are MDHEN and SYDVKM. The CDR3 spans 15 residues. Between the trimmed V and J ends, which lost 6 bases and 0 bases, there was a span of 12 bases.